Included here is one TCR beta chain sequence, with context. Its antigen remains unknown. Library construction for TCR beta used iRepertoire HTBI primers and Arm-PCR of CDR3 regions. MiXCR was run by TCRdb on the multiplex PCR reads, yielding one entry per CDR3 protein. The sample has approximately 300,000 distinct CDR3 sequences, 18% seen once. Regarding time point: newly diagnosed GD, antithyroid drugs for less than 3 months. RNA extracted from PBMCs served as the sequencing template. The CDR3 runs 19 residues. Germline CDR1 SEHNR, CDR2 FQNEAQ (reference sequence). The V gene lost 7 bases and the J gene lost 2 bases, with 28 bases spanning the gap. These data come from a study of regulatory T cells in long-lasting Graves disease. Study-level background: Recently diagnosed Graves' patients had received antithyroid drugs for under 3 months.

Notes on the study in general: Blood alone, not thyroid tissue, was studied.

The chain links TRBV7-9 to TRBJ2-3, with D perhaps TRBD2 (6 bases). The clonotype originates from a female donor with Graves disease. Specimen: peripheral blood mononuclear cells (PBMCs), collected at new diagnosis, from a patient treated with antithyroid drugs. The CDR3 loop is CASNEFGTRKVSFTDTQYF. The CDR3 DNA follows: TGTGCCAGCAACGAATTCGGGACTCGGAAGGTCTCTTTCACAGATACGCAGTATTTT.